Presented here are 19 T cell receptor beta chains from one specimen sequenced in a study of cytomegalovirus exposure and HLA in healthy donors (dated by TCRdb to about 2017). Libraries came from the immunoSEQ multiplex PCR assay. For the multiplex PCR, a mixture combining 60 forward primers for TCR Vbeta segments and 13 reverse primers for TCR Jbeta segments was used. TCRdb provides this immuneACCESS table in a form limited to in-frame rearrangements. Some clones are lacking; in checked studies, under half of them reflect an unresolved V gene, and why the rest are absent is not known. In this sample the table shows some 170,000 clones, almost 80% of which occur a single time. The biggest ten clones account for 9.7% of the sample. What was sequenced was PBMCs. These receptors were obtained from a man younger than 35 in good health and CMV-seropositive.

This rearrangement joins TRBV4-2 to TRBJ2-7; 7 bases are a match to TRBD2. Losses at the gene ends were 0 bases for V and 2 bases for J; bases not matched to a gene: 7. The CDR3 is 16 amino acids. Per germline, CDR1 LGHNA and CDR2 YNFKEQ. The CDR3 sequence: CASSQDRTRVTYEQYF. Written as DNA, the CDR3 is TGTGCCAGCAGCCAAGATCGGACTAGGGTAACCTACGAGCAGTACTTC.

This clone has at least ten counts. CDR3 DNA sequence: TGTGCCAGCAGCTTAGCCAGGGCCCCCTACAATGAGCAGTTCTTC. Translated: CASSLARAPYNEQFF. The rearrangement links TRBV11-1 to TRBJ2-1; D possibly corresponds to TRBD1 (5 bases). Germline loops: CDR1 SGHAT, CDR2 FQDESV (reference sequence). The CDR3 is made up of 15 amino acids. Trimming took off 0 bases at V and 2 bases at J, with 8 bases between the two ends.

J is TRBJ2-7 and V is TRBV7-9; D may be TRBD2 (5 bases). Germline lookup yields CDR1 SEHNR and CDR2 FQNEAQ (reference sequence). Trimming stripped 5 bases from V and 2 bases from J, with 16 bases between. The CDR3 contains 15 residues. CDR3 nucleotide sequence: TGTGCCAGCAGCCTCCTCTCGGCGGGCGCCTACGAGCAGTACTTC. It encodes CASSLLSAGAYEQYF.

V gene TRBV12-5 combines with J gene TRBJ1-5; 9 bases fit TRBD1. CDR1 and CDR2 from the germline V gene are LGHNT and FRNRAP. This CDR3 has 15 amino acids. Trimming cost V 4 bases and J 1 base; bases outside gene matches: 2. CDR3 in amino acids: CASGSTGGSNQPQHF. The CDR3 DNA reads TGTGCTAGTGGTTCGACAGGGGGAAGCAATCAGCCCCAGCATTTT.

The chain's CDR3 is CASRGDRPEAFF. CDR3 bases: TGTGCCAGCAGGGGAGACAGGCCTGAAGCTTTCTTT. The chain combines TRBV27 with TRBJ1-1; tentative D call: TRBD1 (6 bases). V was clipped by 6 bases and J by 6 bases, with 11 bases between them. Germline CDR1 reads MNHEY; CDR2 reads SMNVEV (reference sequence). The CDR3 contains 12 residues.

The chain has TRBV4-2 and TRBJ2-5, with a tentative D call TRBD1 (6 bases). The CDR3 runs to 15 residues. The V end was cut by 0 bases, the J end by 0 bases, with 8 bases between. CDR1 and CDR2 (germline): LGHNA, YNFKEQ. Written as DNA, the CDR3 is TGTGCCAGCAGCCAAGAGACAGGTTACCAAGAGACCCAGTACTTC. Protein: CASSQETGYQETQYF.

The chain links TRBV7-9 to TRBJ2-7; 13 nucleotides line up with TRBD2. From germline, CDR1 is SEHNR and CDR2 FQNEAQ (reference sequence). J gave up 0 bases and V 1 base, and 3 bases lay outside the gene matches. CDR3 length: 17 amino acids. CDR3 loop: CASSLGRLAGGSYEQYF. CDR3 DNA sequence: TGTGCCAGCAGCTTAGGGCGACTAGCGGGGGGCTCCTACGAGCAGTACTTC.

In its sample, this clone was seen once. The DNA for the CDR3 is TGCGCCAGCAGCCCGGGGACAGGGGCCTACGAGCAGTACTTC. Translating it yields CASSPGTGAYEQYF. The chain employs TRBV4-3 and TRBJ2-7, with 10 bases aligning to TRBD1. The ends lost 4 bases at V and 2 bases at J; junction bases unmatched: 2. This CDR3 has 14 residues. Germline lookup yields CDR1 LGHNA and CDR2 YSLEER.

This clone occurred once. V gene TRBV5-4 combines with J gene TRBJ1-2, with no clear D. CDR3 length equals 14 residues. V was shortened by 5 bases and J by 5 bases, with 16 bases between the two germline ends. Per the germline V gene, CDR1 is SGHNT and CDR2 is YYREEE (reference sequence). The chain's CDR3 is CASSFGSSDYGYTF. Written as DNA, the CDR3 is TGTGCCAGCAGTTTCGGGTCTTCCGATTATGGCTACACCTTC.

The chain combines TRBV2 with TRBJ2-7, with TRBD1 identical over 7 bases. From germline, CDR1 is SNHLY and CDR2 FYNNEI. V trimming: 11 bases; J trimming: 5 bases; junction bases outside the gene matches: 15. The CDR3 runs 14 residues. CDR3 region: CAATEGAGVDEQYF. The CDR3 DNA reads TGTGCCGCCACTGAGGGGGCCGGGGTCGACGAGCAGTACTTC.

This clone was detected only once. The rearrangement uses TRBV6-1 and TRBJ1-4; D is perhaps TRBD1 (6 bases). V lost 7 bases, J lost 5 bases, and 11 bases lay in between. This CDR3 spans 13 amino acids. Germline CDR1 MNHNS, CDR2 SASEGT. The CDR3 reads CASKAGENEKLFF. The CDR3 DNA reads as TGTGCCAGCAAGGCAGGGGAAAATGAAAAACTGTTTTTT.

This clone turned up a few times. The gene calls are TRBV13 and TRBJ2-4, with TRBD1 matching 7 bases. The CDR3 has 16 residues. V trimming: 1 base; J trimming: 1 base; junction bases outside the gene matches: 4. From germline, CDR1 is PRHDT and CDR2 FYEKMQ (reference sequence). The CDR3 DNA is TGTGCCAGCAGCTTAGCCAGACAGGGTGCCAAAAACATTCAGTACTTC. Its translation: CASSLARQGAKNIQYF.

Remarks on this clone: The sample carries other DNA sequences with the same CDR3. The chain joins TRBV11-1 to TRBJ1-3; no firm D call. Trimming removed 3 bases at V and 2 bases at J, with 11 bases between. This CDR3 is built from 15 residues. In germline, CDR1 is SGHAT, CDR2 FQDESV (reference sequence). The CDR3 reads CASSLTDKAGNTIYF. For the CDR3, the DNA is TGTGCCAGCAGCTTGACCGACAAGGCTGGAAACACCATATATTTT.

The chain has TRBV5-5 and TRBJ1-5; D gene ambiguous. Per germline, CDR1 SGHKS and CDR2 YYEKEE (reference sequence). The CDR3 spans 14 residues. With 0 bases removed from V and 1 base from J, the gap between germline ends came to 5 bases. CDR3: CASSLGESNQPQHF. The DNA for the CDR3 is TGTGCCAGCAGCTTGGGTGAGAGCAATCAGCCCCAGCATTTT.

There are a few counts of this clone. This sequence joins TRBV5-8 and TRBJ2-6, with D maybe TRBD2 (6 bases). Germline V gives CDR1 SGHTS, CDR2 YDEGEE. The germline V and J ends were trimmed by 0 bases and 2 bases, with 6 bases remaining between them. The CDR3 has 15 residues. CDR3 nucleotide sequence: TGTGCCAGCAGCTTGGCGGGGGCTGGGGCCAACGTCCTGACTTTC. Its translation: CASSLAGAGANVLTF.

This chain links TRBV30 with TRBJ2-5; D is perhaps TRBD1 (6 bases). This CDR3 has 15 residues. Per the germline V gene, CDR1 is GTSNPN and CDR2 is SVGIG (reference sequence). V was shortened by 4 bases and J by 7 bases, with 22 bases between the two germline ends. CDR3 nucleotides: TGTGCCTGGAACCACAAGTACCGACGAGGGGGGACCCAGTACTTC. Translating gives CAWNHKYRRGGTQYF.

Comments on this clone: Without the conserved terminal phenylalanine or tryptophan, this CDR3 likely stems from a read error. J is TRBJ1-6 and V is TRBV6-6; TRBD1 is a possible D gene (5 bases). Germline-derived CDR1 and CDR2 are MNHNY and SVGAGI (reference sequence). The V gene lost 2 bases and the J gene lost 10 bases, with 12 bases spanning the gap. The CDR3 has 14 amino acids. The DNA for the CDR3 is TGTGCCAGCAGTTACGACGGGGGTGGGTCACCCCTCCACCTT. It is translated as CASSYDGGGSPLHL.

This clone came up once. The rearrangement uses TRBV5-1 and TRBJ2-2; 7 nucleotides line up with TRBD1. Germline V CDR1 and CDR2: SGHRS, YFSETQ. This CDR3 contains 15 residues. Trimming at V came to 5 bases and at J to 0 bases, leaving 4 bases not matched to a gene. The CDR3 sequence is CASRTGTANTGELFF. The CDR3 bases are TGCGCCAGCAGAACGGGGACAGCGAACACCGGGGAGCTGTTTTTT.

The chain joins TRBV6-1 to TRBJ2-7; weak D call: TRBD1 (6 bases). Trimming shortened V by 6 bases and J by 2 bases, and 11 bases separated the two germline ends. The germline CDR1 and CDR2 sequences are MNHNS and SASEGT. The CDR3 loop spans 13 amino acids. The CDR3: CASSLTGTYEQYF. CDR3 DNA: TGTGCCAGCAGCCTCACAGGGACCTACGAGCAGTACTTC.